The entry below describes one TCR beta chain. This sample was included in a study of graft-versus-host responses after intestinal transplantation. Study as a whole: Transplant types were multivisceral, liver-intestinal, or isolated intestinal. Anti-thymocyte globulin was used for induction in all recipients, who then took tacrolimus and steroids for roughly three years.

This table comes from immunoSEQ multiplex PCR, and its TCRdb copy is limited to in-frame clones, with some not included. The table lists about 7,400 clones, roughly 72% of them singletons, with roughly 5.3% in the top ten. Intraepithelial lymphocytes and lamina propria lymphocytes were released through processing of graft tissue. The TCR originated in a human patient who received an intestinal transplant, so some T cells may come from the graft donor. Specimen: ileum tissue, collected about 8 weeks after transplant.

This CDR3 is CASSSGQGETEAFF. In DNA form, the CDR3 reads TGTGCCAGCAGCAGTGGACAGGGGGAGACTGAAGCTTTCTTT. The chain employs TRBV9 and TRBJ1-1, with TRBD1 matching over 10 bases. J was trimmed by 5 bases and V by 4 bases; bases with no gene match: 5. Looked up from germline, CDR1 is SGDLS and CDR2 is YYNGEE. There are 14 residues in the CDR3.